This T cell receptor (beta chain) was obtained from a study of T cells in Graves' hyperthyroidism and ophthalmopathy. This clonotype was seen at least ten times. TCR beta CDR3 region amplification was performed from RNA transcripts. With the HTBI primer set, the TCR CDR3 went through a first round of RT-PCR. A single record per CDR3 protein comes from TCRdb applying MiXCR to the multiplex PCR reads. The sample lists around 600,000 distinct CDR3 sequences, 14% occurring once. This TCR was recovered from a woman between 18 and 30 years old with Graves' ophthalmopathy. Sequenced: blood.

DNA of the CDR3: TGCAGTGCTAGTGTCTTCCAAGAGACCCAGTACTTC. Translated, it gives CSASVFQETQYF. The V and J genes are TRBV20-1 and TRBJ2-5; D not resolved. V shed 3 bases and J shed 1 base, with 6 bases lying between them. There are 12 residues in the CDR3. The V gene's germline CDR1 is DFQATT and CDR2 SNEGSKA (reference sequence).